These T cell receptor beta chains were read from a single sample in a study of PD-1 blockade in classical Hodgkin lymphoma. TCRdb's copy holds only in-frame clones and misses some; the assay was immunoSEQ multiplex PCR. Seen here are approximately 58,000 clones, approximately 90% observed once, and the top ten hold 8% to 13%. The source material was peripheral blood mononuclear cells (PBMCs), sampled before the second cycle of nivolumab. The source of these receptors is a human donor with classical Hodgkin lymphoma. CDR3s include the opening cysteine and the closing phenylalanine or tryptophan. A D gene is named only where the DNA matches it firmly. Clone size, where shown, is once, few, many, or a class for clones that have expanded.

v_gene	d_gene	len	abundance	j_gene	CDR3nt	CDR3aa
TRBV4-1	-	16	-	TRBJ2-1	TGCGCCAGCAGCCAAGAGCCGGGTAGTTCCTACAATGAGCAGTTCTTC	CASSQEPGSSYNEQFF
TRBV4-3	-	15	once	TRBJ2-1	TGCGCCAGCAGCCAAGACCGACAGGGAGGCAATGAGCAGTTCTTC	CASSQDRQGGNEQFF
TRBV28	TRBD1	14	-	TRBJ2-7	TGTGCCAGCAGTTGGGACAGGGGGATGTACGAGCAGTACTTC	CASSWDRGMYEQYF
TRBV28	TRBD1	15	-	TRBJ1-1	TGTGCCAGCAGTTTATACCAGGGGGGGAACACTGAAGCTTTCTTT	CASSLYQGGNTEAFF
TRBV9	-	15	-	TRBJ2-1	TGTGCCAGCAGCGTAGGGACTCAAGGGGGGAATGAGCAGTTCTTC	CASSVGTQGGNEQFF
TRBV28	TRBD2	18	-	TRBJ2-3	TGTGCCAGCAGTTTCGCAGGACTAGCGGGAGGTGTGACAGATACGCAGTATTTT	CASSFAGLAGGVTDTQYF
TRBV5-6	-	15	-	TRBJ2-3	TGTGCCAGCAGCGCTTTAGTGGCTAGCACAGATACGCAGTATTTT	CASSALVASTDTQYF
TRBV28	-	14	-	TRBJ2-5	TGTGCCAGCACCGAAGGGGCCCTCCAAGAGACCCAGTACTTC	CASTEGALQETQYF
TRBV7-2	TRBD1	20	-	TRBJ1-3	TGTGCCAGCAGCTTAGCCCCCCCTTCCCTGACAGGGAGGACTGGAAACACCATATATTTT	CASSLAPPSLTGRTGNTIYF
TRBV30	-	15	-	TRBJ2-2	TGTGCCTGGAGTACCGGGACCCCTCCCGCCGGGGAGCTGTTTTTT	CAWSTGTPPAGELFF
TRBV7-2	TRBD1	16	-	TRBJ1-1	TGTGCCAGCAGCTTGATGCGGACAGGGGAGGGTACTGAAGCTTTCTTT	CASSLMRTGEGTEAFF
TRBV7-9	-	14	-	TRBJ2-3	TGTGCCAGCAGCTTAATGTCAGGGCCAGATACGCAGTATTTT	CASSLMSGPDTQYF
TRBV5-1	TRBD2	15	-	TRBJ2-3	TGCGCCAGCAGCTTGGCTAGCGGCCGCACAGATACGCAGTATTTT	CASSLASGRTDTQYF
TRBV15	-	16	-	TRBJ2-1	TGTGCCACCAGCAGAGGGGGAGAAACGTTGTACAATGAGCAGTTCTTC	CATSRGGETLYNEQFF
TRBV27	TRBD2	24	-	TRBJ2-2	TGTGCCAGCAGTTTCATTCCCGGACGGGGGACTGGGGAGGGTAGTGCTAGAGGGCACCGGGAGCTGTTTTTT	CASSFIPGRGTGEGSARGHRELFF
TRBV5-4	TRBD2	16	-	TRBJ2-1	TGTGCCAGCATTGGACTAGCGGGAGGAGGCTACAATGAGCAGTTCTTC	CASIGLAGGGYNEQFF
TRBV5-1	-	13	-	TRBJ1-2	TGCGCCAGCAGCTTATCGGGTGACTATGGCTACACCTTC	CASSLSGDYGYTF
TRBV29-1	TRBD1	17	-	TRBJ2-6	TGCAGCGTTGCGCCGGGACAGGGGGCGTCTGGGGCCAACGTCCTGACTTTC	CSVAPGQGASGANVLTF
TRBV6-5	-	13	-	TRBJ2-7	TGTGCCAGCACTTCGATCGTGACCTACGAGCAGTACTTC	CASTSIVTYEQYF
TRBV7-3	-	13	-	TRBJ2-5	TGTGCCAGCAGAGCCGGGGCCGAAGAGACCCAGTACTTC	CASRAGAEETQYF
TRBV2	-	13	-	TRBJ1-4	TGTGCCAGCAGTGGGGGGTTCGGGGAAAAACTGTTTTTT	CASSGGFGEKLFF
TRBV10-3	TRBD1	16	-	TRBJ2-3	TGTGCCATCAGTGAGCCGGGACAGGGGGGGACAGATACGCAGTATTTT	CAISEPGQGGTDTQYF
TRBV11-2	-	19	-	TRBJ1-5	TGTGCCAGCAGCTTAGAAATCTGCGAACAGGGTGAAAGCAATCAGCCCCAGCATTTT	CASSLEICEQGESNQPQHF
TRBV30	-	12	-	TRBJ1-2	TGTGCCTGGAGGCCCGCGGGCTATGGCTACACCTTC	CAWRPAGYGYTF
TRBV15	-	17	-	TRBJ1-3	TGTGCCACCAGCAGCGACGGGACACCTTACTCTGGAAACACCATATATTTT	CATSSDGTPYSGNTIYF
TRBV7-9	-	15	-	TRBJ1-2	TGTGCCAGCAGCAGAGGGAACGGGGCTAACTATGGCTACACCTTC	CASSRGNGANYGYTF
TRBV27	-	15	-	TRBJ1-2	TGTGCCAGCAGTTTAATCCCTGACGGGGGCACTGGCTACACCTTC	CASSLIPDGGTGYTF
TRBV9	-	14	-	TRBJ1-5	TGTGCCAGCAGCGTAGGAACCTCGGAGGAGCCCCAGCATTTT	CASSVGTSEEPQHF
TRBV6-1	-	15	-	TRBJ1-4	TGTGCCAGCAGTGATGGGGAGGGGAACAATGAAAAACTGTTCTTT	CASSDGEGNNEKLFF
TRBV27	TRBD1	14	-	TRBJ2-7	TGTGCCAGCAGGGGACCAGGGGGTGTATACGAGCAGTACTTC	CASRGPGGVYEQYF
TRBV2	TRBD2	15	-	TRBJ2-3	TGTGCCAGCAGGCCTAGCGGGAGTCTCCCAGATACGCAGTATTTT	CASRPSGSLPDTQYF
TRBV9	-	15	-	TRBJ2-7	TGTGCCAGCAGCGTAGCTTGGCAGTCCTCCTACGAGCAGTACTTC	CASSVAWQSSYEQYF
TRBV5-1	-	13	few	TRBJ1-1	TGCGCCAGCAGCGGCAGGATGAACACTGAAGCTTTCTTT	CASSGRMNTEAFF
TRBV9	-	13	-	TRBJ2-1	TGTGCCAGCAGCGTAGGTGGGGGGACTGAGCAGTTCTTC	CASSVGGGTEQFF
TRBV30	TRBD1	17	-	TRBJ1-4	TGTGCCAGGATGGAGCAGGGGGTCCTTGCAACTAATGAAAAACTGTTTTTT	CARMEQGVLATNEKLFF
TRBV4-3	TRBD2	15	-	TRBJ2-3	TGCGCCAGCAGCCTAGGCAGCGGGAGGGCTGATACGCAGTATTTT	CASSLGSGRADTQYF
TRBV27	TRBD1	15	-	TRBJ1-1	TGTGCCAGCAGTTTGAAGGGGACAGGGGACACTGAAGCTTTCTTT	CASSLKGTGDTEAFF
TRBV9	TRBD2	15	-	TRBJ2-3	TGTGCCAGCAGCCCGACGACTAGCAGCACAGATACGCAGTATTTT	CASSPTTSSTDTQYF
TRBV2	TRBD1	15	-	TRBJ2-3	TGTGCCAGCAAAGACGGGACAGGGGGTAGAAATACGCAGTATTTT	CASKDGTGGRNTQYF
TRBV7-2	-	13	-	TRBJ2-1	TGTGCCAGCAGCGAGTTATTTACGGAATACTGTATCTTC	CASSELFTEYCIF
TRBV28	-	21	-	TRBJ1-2	TGTGCCAGCAGTTCCATCGAATCGTTGCTCGCGTGGGCAGGGAGGGTCTATGGCTACACCTTC	CASSSIESLLAWAGRVYGYTF
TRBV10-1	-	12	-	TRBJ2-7	TGCGCCAGCAGGGGGAGTACCTACGAGCAGTACTTC	CASRGSTYEQYF